The 20 T cell receptor beta chains reported below all come from one sample, sequenced in a study of beta chain features in type 1 diabetes. General observations from the study: In every one of the four CD4+ subsets, TCRB CDR3s were moderately but significantly shorter in Type 1 diabetes patients.

These TCRs are of unknown antigen specificity. Every isolated RNA sample was fully reverse transcribed, so sequencing captured expressed TCRB transcripts. TCRdb's copy holds only in-frame clones and misses some; the assay was immunoSEQ multiplex PCR. The sample has roughly 160,000 clones, 6.5% to 10% seen once. Source material: central memory CD4+ T cells from blood. The receptor source for this set is a woman under 30 with type 1 diabetes.

This clone has only a few counts. V and J are TRBV7-2 and TRBJ1-1; 9 bases agree with TRBD1. Germline V CDR1 and CDR2: SGHTA, FQGNSA. J gave up 10 bases and V 6 bases, and 6 bases lay outside the gene matches. CDR3 length: 12 residues. The chain's CDR3 is CASSLTGGGAFF. The CDR3 DNA reads TGTGCCAGCAGTTTAACAGGGGGCGGAGCTTTCTTT.

This clone was recorded a few times. The gene calls are TRBV23-1 and TRBJ2-7; 12 bases line up with TRBD1. TRBV23-1 is known as an ORF, though its function is uncertain. This CDR3 spans 20 amino acids. V was pared by 3 bases and J by 0 bases, with 15 bases of the junction left unmatched. CDR3 coding DNA: TGCGCCAGCAGTCACCACCGGGACAGGGGGCGCTTCGGAGGCTCCTACGAGCAGTACTTC. This sequence encodes CASSHHRDRGRFGGSYEQYF.

This clone was recorded a few times. V and J are TRBV28 and TRBJ2-3; 7 bases map to TRBD2. This CDR3 spans 13 amino acids. J lost 0 bases, V lost 8 bases, and 2 bases had no gene match. Germline lookup yields CDR1 MDHEN and CDR2 SYDVKM. The CDR3 coding sequence is TGTGCCAGCCAGCGGGACAGCACAGATACGCAGTATTTT. It specifies CASQRDSTDTQYF. The whole variable domain, filled in from reference TRBV28 and TRBJ2-3, reads DVKVTQSSRYLVKRTGEKVFLECVQDMDHENMFWYRQDPGLGLRLIYFSYDVKMKEKGDIPEGYSVSREKKERFSLILESASTNQTSMYLCASQRDSTDTQYFGPGTRLTVL.

This clone was picked up a small number of times. This chain uses TRBV29-1 with TRBJ2-4, with a weak D call TRBD2 (5 bases). Germline-derived CDR1 and CDR2 are SQVTM and ANQGSEA. CDR3 length: 13 amino acids. CDR3 sequence: CSPRDRAKNIQYF. The CDR3 coding sequence is TGCAGTCCCCGGGATCGAGCCAAAAACATTCAGTACTTC.

A few counts support this clone. This sequence joins TRBV7-2 and TRBJ2-7, with 10 nucleotides matching TRBD2. The CDR3 is 15 residues long. Trimming cost V 2 bases and J 5 bases; bases outside gene matches: 6. Germline values: CDR1 SGHTA, CDR2 FQGNSA. CDR3 DNA: TGTGCCAGCAGCTTATCCGGGACTAGCGTGCACGAGCAGTACTTC. Translating gives CASSLSGTSVHEQYF.

V gene TRBV5-4 combines with J gene TRBJ1-2; 9 positions agree with TRBD1. The trim removed 4 bases at V and 4 bases at J, leaving 14 bases unmatched. The germline V gene encodes CDR1 SGHNT and CDR2 YYREEE (reference sequence). The CDR3 loop spans 17 amino acids. The CDR3 loop is CASSVPPYRGHLYGYTF. The CDR3 nucleotides read TGTGCCAGCAGCGTCCCCCCATACAGGGGGCACCTCTATGGCTACACCTTC.

The gene calls are TRBV7-2 and TRBJ2-1; 7 bases are shared with TRBD1. CDR1 and CDR2 from the germline V gene are SGHTA and FQGNSA. The CDR3 has 14 residues. V shed 5 bases and J 4 bases; nucleotides not matched to a gene: 5. The CDR3 region has the DNA TGTGCCAGCAGCCTACAGGGACAGTACAATGAGCAGTTCTTC. This codes for CASSLQGQYNEQFF.

This clone occurred a few times. The chain has TRBV6-5 and TRBJ2-7, with 7 bases matching TRBD2. The V and J ends lost 4 bases and 3 bases, in that order; junction bases with no gene match: 6. The germline V gene encodes CDR1 MNHEY and CDR2 SVGAGI. This CDR3 spans 14 amino acids. In nucleotides, the CDR3 is TGTGCCAGCAGTTCTAGCGGAGGGGTCTACGAGCAGTACTTC. Encoded protein: CASSSSGGVYEQYF.

The chain is built from TRBV14 and TRBJ1-2; D might be TRBD1 (6 bases). Germline loops: CDR1 SGHDN, CDR2 FVKESK. V lost 1 base and J lost 7, with 10 bases in between. This CDR3 contains 13 residues. The DNA for the CDR3 is TGTGCCAGCAGCCAAGGGGGGGGCTTTGGCTACACCTTC. This gives the protein CASSQGGGFGYTF.

The chain links TRBV7-8 to TRBJ1-4; no clear D gene. The V end lost 3 bases, the J end lost 6 bases, and 11 bases lay between the germline ends. CDR3 length equals 14 residues. CDR1 is SGHVS and CDR2 is FQNEAQ in the germline V gene. CDR3 nucleotides: TGTGCCAGCAGCTTTCCGGGGTTGGATGAAAAACTGTTTTTT. Amino acid sequence: CASSFPGLDEKLFF.

This clone was found a few times. The CDR3 nucleotides are TGTGCCAGCAGCTTAGAAAGCGACTTTAAGTACTTC. This gives the protein CASSLESDFKYF. The chain combines TRBV7-2 with TRBJ2-7; no definite D call. The ends were cut back, 1 base at V and 11 bases at J, with 12 bases in the middle. Germline V gives CDR1 SGHTA, CDR2 FQGNSA. There are 12 residues in the CDR3.

This clone has at least ten counts. J is TRBJ2-2 and V is TRBV20-1; D gene unclear. CDR1 is DFQATT, CDR2 SNEGSKA, per germline (reference sequence). Trimming stripped 7 bases from V and 4 bases from J, with 7 bases between. This CDR3 spans 11 amino acids. The CDR3 reads CSVQPTGELFF. In DNA, the CDR3 is TGCAGTGTACAACCCACCGGGGAGCTGTTTTTT.

The gene calls are TRBV27 and TRBJ2-1, with 9 bases aligning to TRBD2. V lost 4 bases and J lost 7; bases outside the gene matches: 11. This CDR3 is built from 16 residues. The germline CDR1 and CDR2 sequences are MNHEY and SMNVEV (reference sequence). CDR3: CASSSPLRLAANEQFF. DNA for the CDR3: TGTGCCAGCAGTTCCCCCCTTCGACTAGCGGCAAATGAGCAGTTCTTC.

This clone was counted only a few times. The chain uses TRBV7-8 and TRBJ2-3, with TRBD2 as a possible D gene (5 bases). V lost 3 bases and J lost 1, with 11 bases in between. Germline V gives CDR1 SGHVS, CDR2 FQNEAQ. The length of the CDR3 is 15 residues. The CDR3 sequence: CASSFRYGGTDTQYF. The CDR3, as DNA: TGTGCCAGCAGCTTTAGGTACGGGGGCACAGATACGCAGTATTTT.

V is TRBV28 and J is TRBJ1-1, with D maybe TRBD1 (6 bases). Germline V gene data show CDR1 as MDHEN and CDR2 as SYDVKM. Trimming pared 6 bases from V and 1 base from J, leaving 12 bases between. This CDR3 spans 14 amino acids. CDR3 sequence: CASSSTGQNTEAFF. The CDR3 bases are TGTGCCAGCAGCTCAACGGGACAGAACACTGAAGCTTTCTTT. Drawing the rest from reference TRBV28 and TRBJ1-1, the complete variable domain is DVKVTQSSRYLVKRTGEKVFLECVQDMDHENMFWYRQDPGLGLRLIYFSYDVKMKEKGDIPEGYSVSREKKERFSLILESASTNQTSMYLCASSSTGQNTEAFFGQGTRLTVV.

This clone was detected only a few times. The V and J genes are TRBV28 and TRBJ2-7; no firm D call. Trimming pared 7 bases from V and 3 bases from J, leaving 7 bases between. CDR3 length: 11 residues. CDR1 is MDHEN and CDR2 is SYDVKM in the germline V gene. CDR3 residues: CASISDYEQYF. The CDR3 DNA reads TGTGCCAGCATATCAGACTACGAGCAGTACTTC.

The chain joins TRBV6-6 to TRBJ2-7; D is unresolved. The CDR3 is 12 amino acids. Looked up from germline, CDR1 is MNHNY and CDR2 is SVGAGI (reference sequence). V gave up 2 bases and J gave up 6 bases, with 8 bases separating them. This CDR3 reads CASSYAGSEQYF. The CDR3 DNA reads as TGTGCCAGCAGTTACGCAGGCAGCGAGCAGTACTTC.

This clone was recorded a few times. This chain connects TRBV30 to TRBJ1-2; D is undetermined. V was trimmed by 0 bases and J by 7 bases, leaving 6 bases between them. CDR3 length: 11 residues. From germline, CDR1 is GTSNPN and CDR2 SVGIG (reference sequence). For the CDR3, the DNA is TGTGCCTGGAGTGTACTGAGTGGCTACACCTTC. Amino acids: CAWSVLSGYTF. Supplemented by reference TRBV30 and TRBJ1-2, the full variable domain reads SQTIHQWPATLVQPVGSPLSLECTVEGTSNPNLYWYRQAAGRGLQLLFYSVGIGQISSEVPQNLSASRPQDRQFILSSKKLLLSDSGFYLCAWSVLSGYTFGSGTRLTVV.

There are a few counts of this clone. The rearrangement joins TRBV7-2 to TRBJ2-4; a possible D gene is TRBD1 (6 bases). There are 12 residues in the CDR3. The V end lost 5 bases, the J end lost 13 bases, and 15 bases lay between the germline ends. Germline V gene sequence: CDR1 SGHTA, CDR2 FQGNSA. This CDR3 reads CASSQRDTEQYF. The CDR3, as DNA: TGTGCCAGCAGCCAACGGGACACTGAACAGTACTTC.

There are a few counts of this clone. CDR3 protein: CASSTTVAGYNEQFF. The CDR3 region has the DNA TGTGCCAGCAGCACGACAGTCGCCGGGTACAATGAGCAGTTCTTC. The chain links TRBV28 to TRBJ2-1, with D possibly TRBD1 on 5 matching bases. Germline V gene data show CDR1 as MDHEN and CDR2 as SYDVKM. CDR3 length equals 15 residues. Trimming removed 6 bases at V and 4 bases at J, with 16 bases between. The whole variable domain, filled in from reference TRBV28 and TRBJ2-1, reads DVKVTQSSRYLVKRTGEKVFLECVQDMDHENMFWYRQDPGLGLRLIYFSYDVKMKEKGDIPEGYSVSREKKERFSLILESASTNQTSMYLCASSTTVAGYNEQFFGPGTRLTVL.